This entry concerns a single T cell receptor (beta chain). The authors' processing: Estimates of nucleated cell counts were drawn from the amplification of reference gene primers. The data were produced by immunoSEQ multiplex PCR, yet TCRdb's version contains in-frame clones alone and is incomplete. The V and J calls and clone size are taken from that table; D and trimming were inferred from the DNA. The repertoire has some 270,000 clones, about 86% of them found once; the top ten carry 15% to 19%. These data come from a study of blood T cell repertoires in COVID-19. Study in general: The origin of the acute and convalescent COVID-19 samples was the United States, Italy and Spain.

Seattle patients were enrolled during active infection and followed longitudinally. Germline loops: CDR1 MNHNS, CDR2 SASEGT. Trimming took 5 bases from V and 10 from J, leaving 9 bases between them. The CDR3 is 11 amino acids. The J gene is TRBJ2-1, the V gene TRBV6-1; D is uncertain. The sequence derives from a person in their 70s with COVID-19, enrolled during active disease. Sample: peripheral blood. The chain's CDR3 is CASSYASEQFF. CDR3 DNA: TGTGCCAGCAGTTATGCGAGCGAGCAGTTCTTC.